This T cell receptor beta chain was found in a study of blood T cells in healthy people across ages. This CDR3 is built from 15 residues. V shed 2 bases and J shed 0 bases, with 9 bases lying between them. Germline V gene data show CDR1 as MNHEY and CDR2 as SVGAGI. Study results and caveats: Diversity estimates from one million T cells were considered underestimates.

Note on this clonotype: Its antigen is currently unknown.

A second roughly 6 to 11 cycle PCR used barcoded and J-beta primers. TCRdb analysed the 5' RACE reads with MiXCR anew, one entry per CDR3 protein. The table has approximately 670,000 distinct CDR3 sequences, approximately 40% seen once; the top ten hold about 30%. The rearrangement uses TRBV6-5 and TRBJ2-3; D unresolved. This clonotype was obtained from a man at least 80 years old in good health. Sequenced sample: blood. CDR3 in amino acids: CASSYDPRSTDTQYF. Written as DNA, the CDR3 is TGTGCCAGCAGTTACGACCCCAGAAGCACAGATACGCAGTATTTT.